These T cell receptor beta chains were read from a single sample in a study of T cells after yellow fever vaccination. One entry per CDR3 protein, called by TCRdb with MiXCR from the 5' RACE reads. The repertoire includes around 88,000 distinct CDR3 sequences, about 14% of them detected once, and under 30% sits in the top ten. The sequences come from CD8+ T cells not binding an NS4B(214-222) dextramer, sorted from PBMCs, collected 20 to 25 days after the first yellow fever vaccination. These receptors originate from a man between 18 and 35 years old who received the YFV17D yellow fever vaccine. CDR3s include the opening cysteine and the closing phenylalanine or tryptophan. A D gene is named only where the DNA matches it firmly. A row's size may be missing; if present it is once, few, many or a size class.

few	TRBJ1-6	TRBV6-6	-	TGTGCCGGGGGGTCTCCGCCCCTCCACTTT	CAGGSPPLHF
-	TRBJ1-1	TRBV7-9	-	TGTGCCAGCAGCTCCGAGAGGTTCGGCACTGAAGCTTTCTTT	CASSSERFGTEAFF
few	TRBJ2-2	TRBV28	-	TGTGCCAGCAGTTTGGGTCAGAGGGTGACCGGGGAGCTGTTTTTT	CASSLGQRVTGELFF
many	TRBJ2-3	TRBV29-1	-	TGCAGCGTTCTTGACTTATATACGCAGTATTTT	CSVLDLYTQYF
-	TRBJ2-7	TRBV25-1	-	TGTGCCAGCAGCTTCGGGACCTTCGAGCAGTACTTC	CASSFGTFEQYF
-	TRBJ2-7	TRBV7-9	-	TGTGCCAGGAGACCCAAAGGCGGGGACGAGCAGTACTTC	CARRPKGGDEQYF
-	TRBJ2-3	TRBV19	-	TGTGCCAGTAGTATGGGCCGGTTCCTTGGGGAAGATTTGGGCACAGATACGCAGTATTTT	CASSMGRFLGEDLGTDTQYF
-	TRBJ1-6	TRBV4-1	-	TGCGCCAGCAGCCCCCGCCTTAATGAACCCCTCCACTTT	CASSPRLNEPLHF
-	TRBJ2-3	TRBV9	-	TGTGCCAGCAGCGTAGTGGGCTATCAACGCACAGATACGCAGTATTTT	CASSVVGYQRTDTQYF
-	TRBJ2-1	TRBV24-1	TRBD2	TGTGCCACCAGTGACCTGACTAGCGGGGACAATGAGCAGTTCTTC	CATSDLTSGDNEQFF
few	TRBJ1-3	TRBV4-2	TRBD1	TGTGCCAGCAGCCAAGGACAGGGGCCTGGAAACACCATATATTTT	CASSQGQGPGNTIYF
-	TRBJ2-3	TRBV11-2	TRBD2	TGTGCCAGCAGCTCAGGACTAGCGGGGGGGTGGGGCACAGATACGCAGTATTTT	CASSSGLAGGWGTDTQYF
few	TRBJ2-7	TRBV4-1	TRBD1	TGCGCCAGCAGCCAAGTTGGAGGGACAGGAGCCTACGAGCAGTACTTC	CASSQVGGTGAYEQYF
-	TRBJ2-1	TRBV4-3	-	TGCGCCAGCAGCCAGGAACCGGGGGCCCCGGGAAATGAGCAGTTCTTC	CASSQEPGAPGNEQFF
-	TRBJ2-1	TRBV29-1	-	TGCAGCGGGAAGAATTACAATGAGCAGTTCTTC	CSGKNYNEQFF
-	TRBJ2-3	TRBV29-1	-	TGCAGCGTTGAAGATACCCTAACGGGACCAGATACGCAGTATTTT	CSVEDTLTGPDTQYF
-	TRBJ2-3	TRBV6-2/TRBV6-3	TRBD2	TGTGCCAGCAGTTACTCCACTAGCGGGGGAGTTACTAGCACAGATACGCAGTATTTT	CASSYSTSGGVTSTDTQYF
few	TRBJ2-7	TRBV4-1	-	TGCGCCAGCAGCCATCGACCGGGGGGCAGCTCCTACGAGCAGTACTTC	CASSHRPGGSSYEQYF
few	TRBJ2-7	TRBV6-2/TRBV6-3	-	TGTGCCAGCAGTTACCCGCCTTATCTTACCTACGAGCAGTACTTC	CASSYPPYLTYEQYF
-	TRBJ1-2	TRBV4-2	TRBD1	TGTGCCAGCAGCCTCTACCTCACAGGGGGCGCCGACTATGGCTACACCTTC	CASSLYLTGGADYGYTF
-	TRBJ1-6	TRBV9	TRBD1	TGTGCCAGCAGCGGGACAGGGGGTTCACCCCTCCACTTT	CASSGTGGSPLHF
-	TRBJ2-5	TRBV30	TRBD2	TGTGCCTGGAGTGGGACTAGCGGGAGAGAGACCCAGTACTTC	CAWSGTSGRETQYF
-	TRBJ1-1	TRBV4-2	TRBD1	TGTGCCAGCAGCCCACGACAGGGAGGGTTGGACACTGAAGCTTTCTTT	CASSPRQGGLDTEAFF
-	TRBJ2-1	TRBV28	-	TGTGCCAGCAGACTGGACCAACGGGGCATAAATGAGCAGTTCTTC	CASRLDQRGINEQFF
few	TRBJ2-3	TRBV20-1	TRBD1	TGCAGTGCTTCCGATCCGGGACAGGAGCAGTATTTT	CSASDPGQEQYF
-	TRBJ2-1	TRBV12-3/TRBV12-4	-	TGTGCCAGCAGTTCGAGCCTGTCCTACAATGAGCAGTTCTTC	CASSSSLSYNEQFF
many	TRBJ2-1	TRBV24-1	TRBD2	TGTGCCACCAGTGACTTAGCGGGGGACAGCTCCTACAATGAGCAGTTCTTC	CATSDLAGDSSYNEQFF
-	TRBJ2-5	TRBV12-3/TRBV12-4	-	TGTGCCAGCAGTTTATACAGTGTAGTGACCCAGTACTTC	CASSLYSVVTQYF
few	TRBJ1-2	TRBV29-1	-	TGCAGCGCCCTACCGGCACAGGGTGCTAACTATGGCTACACCTTC	CSALPAQGANYGYTF
few	TRBJ2-7	TRBV7-9	-	TGTGCCAGCAGCTGGGGGGCAGGGGAGGACTACTCCTACGAGCAGTACTTC	CASSWGAGEDYSYEQYF
few	TRBJ2-3	TRBV4-1	-	TGCGCCAGCAGCCAGGAAACAGCGGCAGATACGCAGTATTTT	CASSQETAADTQYF
-	TRBJ2-1	TRBV4-2	TRBD1	TGTGCCAGCAGCGAAGGACAGGGGGTGGTCGGTGAGCAGTTCTTC	CASSEGQGVVGEQFF
-	TRBJ1-1	TRBV7-6	-	TGTGCCAGCAGCTTAGTCGGGGGGGTTAGGACTGAAGCTTTCTTT	CASSLVGGVRTEAFF
-	TRBJ2-5	TRBV20-1	-	TGCAGTGCTAGAGAAGTAGTGGGAGAGACCCAGTACTTC	CSAREVVGETQYF
-	TRBJ2-1	TRBV7-3	-	TGTGCCAGCAGCCCCGGTGAGGATTGGAAGCAGTTCTTC	CASSPGEDWKQFF
few	TRBJ1-2	TRBV4-1	-	TGCGCCAGCAGGGAGGGGTCCGGCGGCTACACCTTC	CASREGSGGYTF
-	TRBJ2-1	TRBV7-6	TRBD1	TGTGCCAGCAGCTCTTCGAGGGACAGGGGGAATGAGCAGTTCTTC	CASSSSRDRGNEQFF
few	TRBJ2-1	TRBV11-3	-	TGTGCCAGCAGCACCGGACTGCGGGGCAACAATGAGCAGTTCTTC	CASSTGLRGNNEQFF
few	TRBJ2-1	TRBV5-1	TRBD2	TGCGCCAGCAGCTTGACGACTAGCGGGGGGGCCGAGGAGCAGTTCTTC	CASSLTTSGGAEEQFF
-	TRBJ1-2	TRBV5-1	-	TGCGCCAGCAGCACCACGAACGATAACTATGGCTACACCTTC	CASSTTNDNYGYTF
few	TRBJ1-2	TRBV6-1	-	TGTGCCAGCAGACAGTCCCTCGGGGCCAACTATGGCTACACCTTC	CASRQSLGANYGYTF
-	TRBJ2-6	TRBV12-3/TRBV12-4	-	TGTGCCAGCAGTTTAGGGGCCTCTGGGGCCAACGTCCTGACTTTC	CASSLGASGANVLTF
few	TRBJ2-2	TRBV25-1	-	TGTGCCAGCAGTGAATACGGGGGCCGTCCGAACACCGGGGAGCTGTTTTTT	CASSEYGGRPNTGELFF
-	TRBJ2-7	TRBV5-1	TRBD1	TGCGCCAGCAGCCCCGGGACAGGGGAGTACGAGCAGTACTTC	CASSPGTGEYEQYF
-	TRBJ2-3	TRBV7-8	-	TGTGCCAGCAGCGCAGGGACGGGGGGCACAGATACGCAGTATTTT	CASSAGTGGTDTQYF
-	TRBJ1-1	TRBV20-1	-	TGCAGTGCCCAAGGGGCAGGATTGGGAACTGAAGCTTTCTTT	CSAQGAGLGTEAFF
few	TRBJ2-7	TRBV4-3	-	TGCGCCAGCAGCCAAGATTCGACACCCTCCTACGAGCAGTACTTC	CASSQDSTPSYEQYF
few	TRBJ2-2	TRBV12-3/TRBV12-4	-	TGTGCCAGCAGTTTATCAGGGCCTGGCACCGGGGAGCTGTTTTTT	CASSLSGPGTGELFF
few	TRBJ2-1	TRBV3-1	TRBD2	TGTGCCAGCAGCCCAAAGACTAGCGGGCGCTACAATGAGCAGTTCTTC	CASSPKTSGRYNEQFF
few	TRBJ2-1	TRBV11-1	-	TGTGCCAGCAGCCCATGGGCGAGATACAATGAGCAGTTCTTC	CASSPWARYNEQFF
-	TRBJ1-5	TRBV15	TRBD1	TGTGCCACCAGCAGGGACAGGGGAGATCAGCCCCAGCATTTT	CATSRDRGDQPQHF
-	TRBJ1-1	TRBV4-3	TRBD1	TGCGCCAGCAGCCAGTCGATAGGGGGCGAGAACACTGAAGCTTTCTTT	CASSQSIGGENTEAFF
many	TRBJ1-3	TRBV4-1	-	TGCGCCAGCAGCCAAGGGACGGTTAGCTCTGGAAACACCATATATTTT	CASSQGTVSSGNTIYF
-	TRBJ2-3	TRBV11-2	-	TGTGCCAGCAGCTGGTGGGGCGGAGGCACAGATACGCAGTATTTT	CASSWWGGGTDTQYF